These 28 T cell receptor beta chains share one sample of origin, sequenced in a study of regulatory T cells in long-lasting Graves disease. Indicated time point: persistent/refractory GD, antithyroid drugs over 5 years with positive TRAb. With RNA extracted from PBMCs as input, the TCR library was made. The authors built TCR beta libraries using iRepertoire HTBI primers and Arm-PCR of CDR3 regions. TCRdb independently ran MiXCR on the multiplex PCR reads; one entry per CDR3 protein. The table shows about 660,000 distinct CDR3 sequences, with 30% occurring only once. The material was peripheral blood mononuclear cells (PBMCs), obtained when the disease was refractory, from a patient treated with antithyroid drugs. The receptors were gathered from a female donor with Graves disease.

The rearrangement links TRBV13 to TRBJ1-5; 8 bases align to TRBD1. Trimming cost V 3 bases and J 5 bases; bases outside gene matches: 6. There are 15 residues in the CDR3. Germline lookup yields CDR1 PRHDT and CDR2 FYEKMQ (reference sequence). CDR3 region: CASSLRGDRYQPQHF. The CDR3 DNA reads as TGTGCCAGCAGCTTGCGGGGGGACAGGTATCAGCCCCAGCATTTT.

DNA of the CDR3: TGTGCCAGCAGCTTAGGGTTTGGGGGGGGAGCGTACCAAGAGACCCAGTACTTC. It encodes CASSLGFGGGAYQETQYF. This rearrangement joins TRBV7-3 to TRBJ2-5, with 7 bases fitting TRBD2. With 2 bases clipped from V and 0 bases from J, the junction kept 12 bases outside the gene matches. Germline lookup yields CDR1 SGHTA and CDR2 FQGTGA. This CDR3 has 18 amino acids.

The chain couples TRBV5-4 to TRBJ1-1; D is undetermined. The V end lost 0 bases, the J end lost 4 bases, and 7 bases lay between the germline ends. The CDR3 contains 13 residues. Germline values: CDR1 SGHNT, CDR2 YYREEE (reference sequence). CDR3 sequence reads: CASSLEDGTEAFF. The CDR3 nucleotides read TGTGCCAGCAGCTTGGAGGACGGCACTGAAGCTTTCTTT.

This chain links TRBV20-1 with TRBJ2-7, with a tentative D call TRBD1 (6 bases). Trimming took off 0 bases at V and 3 bases at J, with 15 bases between the two ends. The CDR3 has 15 residues. Germline V gives CDR1 DFQATT, CDR2 SNEGSKA (reference sequence). This CDR3 is CSARDKGRGSYEQYF. DNA of the CDR3: TGCAGTGCTAGAGACAAGGGCAGGGGTAGCTACGAGCAGTACTTC.

This clonotype has a handful of counts. The rearrangement joins TRBV27 to TRBJ1-2, with TRBD1 identical over 9 bases. Germline assignment: CDR1 MNHEY and CDR2 SMNVEV (reference sequence). The V gene end was trimmed by 6 bases and the J gene end by 4 bases; junction bases not matched to a gene: 3. CDR3 length equals 13 residues. The CDR3 DNA sequence: TGTGCCAGCAGAGCGGACAGGGGCTATGGCTACACCTTC. It yields the protein CASRADRGYGYTF.

This chain connects TRBV7-9 to TRBJ2-7, with 13 bases identical to TRBD2. The germline gives CDR1 SEHNR, CDR2 FQNEAQ (reference sequence). CDR3 size: 15 residues. With 4 bases clipped from V and 5 bases from J, the junction kept 5 bases outside the gene matches. The CDR3 coding sequence is TGTGCCAGCAGCTCCACTAGCGGGAGGGTTAACGAGCAGTACTTC. It codes for CASSSTSGRVNEQYF.

For this clonotype: A junction end diverges from the germline sequence, so it may reflect a read error. The chain uses TRBV28 and TRBJ1-5; D uncertain. The CDR3 is 12 residues long. Per the germline V gene, CDR1 is MDHEN and CDR2 is SYDVKM. CDR3 sequence: CASSLSLQPQHF. CDR3 coding DNA: TGTGCCAGTAGTTTATCCCTTCAGCCCCAGCATTTT.

This chain connects TRBV7-2 to TRBJ1-5; 9 bases align to TRBD1. The CDR3 has 14 residues. The ends lost 5 bases at V and 10 bases at J; junction bases unmatched: 9. Per germline, CDR1 SGHTA and CDR2 FQGNSA. The CDR3 loop reads CASSPWGQGPPQHF. For the CDR3, the DNA is TGTGCCAGCAGCCCGTGGGGACAGGGACCCCCCCAGCATTTT.

V usage is TRBV10-3 and J usage is TRBJ2-5; 10 bases map to TRBD2. Germline-derived CDR1 and CDR2 are ENHRY and SYGVKD. The CDR3 has 15 amino acids. After removal of 3 bases from V and 6 bases from J, the junction contained 7 bases not matched to a gene. In DNA, the CDR3 is TGTGCCATCAGTGACTCCACTAGCGGGGTAAAGACCCAGTACTTC. The encoded protein is CAISDSTSGVKTQYF.

CDR3 sequence: CASGGGSSYEQYF. CDR3 nucleotides: TGTGCCAGCGGAGGGGGGAGCTCCTACGAGCAGTACTTC. This chain uses TRBV6-1 with TRBJ2-7; D could derive from TRBD1 or TRBD2 (6 bases each). The CDR3 has 13 residues. Germline V gene lookup returns CDR1 MNHNS and CDR2 SASEGT. V dropped 8 bases and J dropped 0 bases, with 11 bases sitting between them.

At least ten counts were recorded for this clonotype. This chain connects TRBV12-3 or TRBV12-4 to TRBJ2-7; 9 bases match TRBD1. Unmatched junction bases numbered 7, after V lost 5 bases and J lost 5 bases. This CDR3 comprises 14 residues. CDR3 region: CASSPGTGRNEQYF. The CDR3 DNA reads as TGTGCCAGCAGTCCTGGGACAGGGCGCAACGAGCAGTACTTC.

The chain combines TRBV15 with TRBJ1-5; D gene ambiguous. Germline V CDR1 and CDR2: LNHNV, YYDKDF (reference sequence). V was shortened by 3 bases and J by 4 bases, with 7 bases between the two germline ends. This CDR3 comprises 13 residues. This CDR3 is CATSSRRNQPQHF. The DNA of the CDR3 is TGTGCCACCAGCAGTAGGAGGAATCAGCCCCAGCATTTT.

In its sample, this clonotype was seen a few times. The V call is TRBV19, the J call TRBJ1-1; no clear D gene. V was shortened by 6 bases and J by 2 bases, with 16 bases between the two germline ends. CDR1 is LNHDA, CDR2 SQIVND, per germline (reference sequence). This CDR3 spans 15 amino acids. CDR3 nucleotides: TGTGCCAGTAGGGGTCGGGCGGGGTCTAACACTGAAGCTTTCTTT. Translating it yields CASRGRAGSNTEAFF.

In this sample, this clonotype turned up a few times. V is TRBV7-9 and J is TRBJ2-7; D perhaps matches TRBD1 (6 bases). The CDR3 contains 14 residues. In germline, CDR1 is SEHNR, CDR2 FQNEAQ (reference sequence). With 6 bases removed from V and 3 bases from J, the gap between germline ends came to 15 bases. The CDR3 DNA sequence: TGTGCCAGCAGTTCCCGGGACACCGGCTACGAGCAGTACTTC. This sequence encodes CASSSRDTGYEQYF.

This clonotype was seen at least ten times. The CDR3, as DNA: TGTGCCAGCAGTCCGGACAGGGCGCGTGAGGAGACCCAGTACTTC. Translation: CASSPDRAREETQYF. V gene TRBV12-3 or TRBV12-4 combines with J gene TRBJ2-5; 8 bases line up with TRBD1. V dropped 5 bases and J dropped 5; count of bases not matched to a gene: 10. This CDR3 has 15 residues.

This clonotype was counted only a few times. This chain uses TRBV12-3 or TRBV12-4 with TRBJ2-7, with 7 bases fitting TRBD1. After removal of 7 bases from V and 2 bases from J, the junction contained 8 bases not matched to a gene. This CDR3 region has 14 residues. The CDR3 sequence: CASKPTGTAYEQYF. CDR3 in DNA: TGTGCCAGCAAACCGACAGGGACCGCCTACGAGCAGTACTTC.

This clonotype showed up just a few times. The chain recombines TRBV5-1 with TRBJ2-7; tentatively, D is TRBD2 (5 bases). Trimming removed 3 bases at V and 0 bases at J, with 13 bases between. CDR1 SGHRS and CDR2 YFSETQ come from the germline V gene. The CDR3 has 15 residues. The CDR3 DNA reads as TGCGCCAGCAGCTCGACTCCGGGATCCTCCTACGAGCAGTACTTC. It is translated as CASSSTPGSSYEQYF.

The genes are TRBV10-3 and TRBJ1-1; D remains ambiguous. The CDR3 totals 14 residues. V lost 3 bases and J lost 0, with 8 bases in between. CDR1 is ENHRY, CDR2 SYGVKD, per germline. The CDR3 loop is CAISDWQMNTEAFF. Written as DNA, the CDR3 is TGTGCCATCAGTGACTGGCAGATGAACACTGAAGCTTTCTTT.

The sample holds a few counts of this clonotype. V gene TRBV19 combines with J gene TRBJ2-5, with D perhaps TRBD1 or TRBD2 (5 bases each). Per germline, CDR1 LNHDA and CDR2 SQIVND (reference sequence). The CDR3 is 18 residues long. Trimming removed 5 bases from V and 7 bases from J, with 29 bases in between. The CDR3 DNA is TGTGCCAGTAGTTCCGGCTTAAACCGGGACCTCCGGGATAGGACCCAGTACTTC. Amino acid sequence: CASSSGLNRDLRDRTQYF.

J is TRBJ1-1 and V is TRBV5-1; no clear D gene. From germline, CDR1 is SGHRS and CDR2 YFSETQ. This CDR3 is built from 15 residues. V lost 1 base, J lost 3 bases, and 13 bases lay in between. CDR3 sequence: CASSLSSGLHTEAFF. In DNA form, the CDR3 reads TGCGCCAGCAGCTTGAGTTCCGGGTTACACACTGAAGCTTTCTTT.

This clonotype was recorded at least ten times. The chain is built from TRBV28 and TRBJ1-2; D is ambiguous. Germline V lookup: CDR1 MDHEN, CDR2 SYDVKM. The germline V and J ends were trimmed by 6 bases and 7 bases, with 12 bases remaining between them. There are 12 residues in the CDR3. CDR3 DNA sequence: TGTGCCAGCAGGGAAAGTTTAGGTGGCTACACCTTC. Its translation is CASRESLGGYTF.

J is TRBJ1-2 and V is TRBV3-1; TRBD1 might be the D (5 bases). V was trimmed by 3 bases and J by 8 bases, leaving 22 bases between them. This CDR3 is 16 amino acids long. Germline CDR1 reads LGHDT; CDR2 reads YNNKEL (reference sequence). The CDR3 is CASSHKIGIGVIGYTF. In DNA form, the CDR3 reads TGTGCCAGCAGCCACAAGATCGGGATAGGGGTGATCGGCTACACCTTC. The full variable domain, its missing parts supplied by reference TRBV3-1 and TRBJ1-2, is DTAVSQTPKYLVTQMGNDKSIKCEQNLGHDTMYWYKQDSKKFLKIMFSYNNKELIINETVPNRFSPKSPDKAHLNLHINSLELGDSAVYFCASSHKIGIGVIGYTFGSGTRLTVV.

This clonotype has a count of ten or more. The DNA of the CDR3 is TGTGCCACCTGGGATGGCAGGAACTATGGCTACACCTTC. This codes for CATWDGRNYGYTF. The chain combines TRBV6-1 with TRBJ1-2, with D unresolved. The CDR3 has 13 residues. The V gene lost 10 bases and the J gene lost 2 bases, with 14 bases spanning the gap. Germline CDR1 is MNHNS and CDR2 is SASEGT.

The chain has TRBV2 and TRBJ2-2; TRBD2 aligns across 12 bases. Trimming cost V 1 base and J 5 bases; bases outside gene matches: 5. Per the germline V gene, CDR1 is SNHLY and CDR2 is FYNNEI. The CDR3 consists of 17 residues. The CDR3 region has the DNA TGTGCCAGCAGTGAAGGACTAGCGGGGGTTTCGACCGGGGAGCTGTTTTTT. Translating it yields CASSEGLAGVSTGELFF.

This clonotype was seen more than once but under ten times. The V gene is TRBV10-3, the J gene TRBJ1-5; no reliable D call. Trimming took off 2 bases at V and 6 bases at J, with 11 bases between the two ends. The CDR3 runs 14 residues. Germline V gene sequence: CDR1 ENHRY, CDR2 SYGVKD. CDR3 amino acids: CAISEGTEGQPQHF. CDR3 in DNA: TGTGCCATCAGTGAGGGCACCGAGGGTCAGCCCCAGCATTTT.

The chain joins TRBV3-1 to TRBJ1-5; tentatively, D is TRBD1 (6 bases). Germline values: CDR1 LGHDT, CDR2 YNNKEL (reference sequence). Trimming pared 2 bases from V and 4 bases from J, leaving 15 bases between. CDR3 length: 16 amino acids. This CDR3 is CASSQRGGGRNQPQHF. The CDR3 coding sequence is TGTGCCAGCAGCCAAAGAGGTGGGGGGCGGAATCAGCCCCAGCATTTT.

J is TRBJ2-2 and V is TRBV5-1, with 8 bases lining up with TRBD2. The V gene end was trimmed by 4 bases and the J gene end by 5 bases; junction bases not matched to a gene: 13. The CDR3 length is 17 residues. Germline V gene data show CDR1 as SGHRS and CDR2 as YFSETQ. The CDR3 loop is CASSLNGGSGTTGELFF. CDR3 bases: TGCGCCAGCAGCCTGAATGGGGGTAGCGGGACTACCGGGGAGCTGTTTTTT.

The genes are TRBV20-1 and TRBJ1-2; TRBD1 might be the D (5 bases). Trimming removed 3 bases from V and 0 bases from J, with 8 bases in between. The germline CDR1 and CDR2 sequences are DFQATT and SNEGSKA (reference sequence). There are 13 residues in the CDR3. The CDR3 bases are TGCAGTGCTAGGGGGCCCGCTAACTATGGCTACACCTTC. Encoded protein: CSARGPANYGYTF.